The clone carrying this T cell receptor (beta chain) has a count of ten or more. Its specificity is unknown. TCRdb reprocessed the multiplex PCR reads via MiXCR and lists one record per CDR3 protein. The sample yields about 150,000 distinct CDR3 sequences, about a fifth seen once. Germline CDR1 is GTSNPN and CDR2 is SVGIG (reference sequence). This CDR3 is 15 amino acids long. The V gene end was trimmed by 2 bases and the J gene end by 4 bases; junction bases not matched to a gene: 7. Breast cancer patients provided tissue from their axillary draining lymph nodes. These data come from a study of breast tumors, draining lymph nodes, adjacent tissues. Regarding the study as a whole: Luminal-like breast cancer showed significantly higher tumor–nontumor repertoire similarity than basal-like. Tumor repertoires ranked between lymph nodes and nontumor tissue in diversity, with V and J gene preferences.

This TCR was sampled from a female donor with breast cancer. Some clones in this sample may be carry-over from other donors' samples. Sequenced material: axillary lymph node tissue. The V gene is TRBV30, the J gene TRBJ2-7; TRBD1 aligns across 11 bases. CDR3 loop: CAWSRGQGGIYEQYF. CDR3 nucleotide sequence: TGTGCCTGGAGTCGGGGACAGGGGGGAATTTACGAGCAGTACTTC. Combining the CDR3 with reference TRBV30 and TRBJ2-7 gives the whole variable domain SQTIHQWPATLVQPVGSPLSLECTVEGTSNPNLYWYRQAAGRGLQLLFYSVGIGQISSEVPQNLSASRPQDRQFILSSKKLLLSDSGFYLCAWSRGQGGIYEQYFGPGTRLTVT.